Sequencing of this T cell receptor (beta chain) was carried out in a study of cytomegalovirus exposure and HLA in healthy donors. Study-level information: An analysis done earlier identified about 100 million unique TCR beta sequences from 200 million or so T cells. Caucasian-associated ancestry cluster membership applied to 75% to 85% of around 400 genotyped donors. Broader study findings: Other equally common chains were less clonally expanded than HLA-associated TCR beta chains, a later analysis showed. The records held CMV serostatus as the only immune exposure information.

A word on this clone: As yet, its antigen is unknown.

PCR involved 60 Vbeta and 13 Jbeta primers. Generated by immunoSEQ multiplex PCR, the TCRdb table keeps only in-frame clones and is missing some. The sample consists of approximately 160,000 clones, around four fifths of them appearing once. This CDR3 comprises 15 residues. The gene calls are TRBV21-1 and TRBJ1-4; TRBD1, as called in the table, went unchecked against the DNA. TRBV21-1 is flagged as a pseudogene. Material: PBMCs. This receptor was obtained from a man aged 50 or older in good health and CMV-seropositive. CDR3 in amino acids: CASSKLGRASEKLFF. CDR3 nucleotide sequence: TGTGCCAGCAGCAAGTTGGGCAGGGCGAGTGAAAAACTGTTTTTT.